This paragraph covers one T cell receptor beta chain sequence. No antigen is known for it. No much larger clone exists at a distance of one base, and base qualities are not known. V is clipped by 6 bases and J by 5 bases, and the sequence between their germline boundaries is 14 bases long. The CDR1 and CDR2 encoded by the germline V gene are MNHEY and SVGAGI. From cysteine to phenylalanine, the CDR3 is 14 amino acids long. Just the 42-base CDR3 DNA is kept, in frame starting at base 1. The cohort comprised under 700 healthy bone marrow donors. Cohort members were all nominally healthy when sampled, although unrecorded immune exposures were likely present. The donor was CMV seropositive and was included in the group of approximately 310 seropositive cohort members. Every donor gave a peripheral blood sample, and the peripheral blood mononuclear cells from that sample were used for TCR beta sequencing. Genomic DNA was extracted from the blood cell samples with the Qiagen DNeasy Blood Extraction Kit.

The source of the sample is a study of cytomegalovirus exposure and HLA in healthy donors (dated by TCRdb to about 2017). With respect to the entire study: According to an earlier analysis of around 600 of the donors, roughly 180 million T cells yielded some 120 million unique TCR beta sequences and 276 Gb of sequence data. Approximately 310 gigabases of sequencing data and 78 million or so unique TCR sequences were included in an early release covering several hundred HLA-typed donors. Among the approximately 400 genotyped donors, around 81% belonged to the genetic ancestry cluster associated with self-reported Caucasian donors. The study aimed to test whether signatures of past pathogen exposure could be identified by cataloging public T cell receptors. The T cell repertoires of 666 subjects were profiled by immunosequencing and related to cytomegalovirus serostatus. Besides the first cohort of 550 to 750 subjects, a separate validation cohort made up of 90 to 150 different subjects was used. High-throughput TCR immunosequencing, statistical association of individual TCRs with disease status, and machine learning were combined to predict cytomegalovirus infection status. A later analysis re-examined previously published TCR beta repertoires from just over 650 donors and added high-resolution HLA genotyping to investigate patterns of TCR occurrence. The later analysis used no new phenotypic data to find candidate immune exposures, relying instead on TCR beta sequences and their occurrence across donors. An earlier analysis of some 500 of the donors applied high-throughput TCR beta sequencing to assess whether each TCR beta V gene segment acted as functional or pseudogenic. Donor age, sex, ethnicity and CMV serostatus were compiled together with the repertoire data. A later genetic analysis took genome-wide SNP genotypes for about three fifths of the 666 donors and used that subset as a discovery cohort. Every discovery cohort repertoire had been produced on one sequencing platform. HLA typing included class I and class II loci at four-digit resolution. Typing coverage differed by locus: A, B, C, DRB1 and DQB1 were typed in roughly 620-630 donors, DQA1 in about 510, DPA1 in nearly 610, and DPB1 in just under 480. Five DR-DQ haplotypes were treated as single units for association and clustering because of strong linkage in the cohort. Across approximately 400 genotyped donors of the cohort, an average of roughly 200,000 unique TCR beta nucleotide sequences per donor were sequenced, and roughly 18% of those sequences were non-productive. Overall results and qualifications from the work: In a later genetic analysis, fewer N-insertions in productive TCRs were reported among donors in an Asian-associated ancestry cluster than the roughly 710-donor mean. The classifier was reported to diagnose cytomegalovirus status with high specificity and sensitivity in both the original cohort and the validation cohort. It was suggested by the authors that the approach could potentially be generalized to other disease states and immunological phenotypes. While some public TCRs were present in many individuals, most TCR sequences turned up only very rarely across donors. The presence/absence analyses assumed that sequencing depth was roughly uniform across donors, and that assumption may not be true. A further reported finding was that TCR beta sequences accurately predicted the HLA-A and HLA-B alleles for most subjects in the first cohort. In a later analysis, several top co-occurrence clusters were reported to appear linked to parvovirus B19, influenza, CMV and Epstein-Barr virus. Most CMV-associated TCR beta chains appeared to be HLA-restricted in a later analysis, and the HLA associations seemed to be driven largely by CMV exposure. A group of highly shared sequence variants was considered likely to be a technical artifact of the sequencing pipeline. According to a later analysis, TCR association rates differed among HLA loci, with DRB1 alleles showing the most associated TCRs and HLA-C alleles showing the fewest. A later analysis found that HLA-associated TCR beta chains were more clonally expanded and had lower generation probabilities than equally common non-associated chains. Because counts were too low, seventeen rarely observed V segments, including chromosome 9 orphons, were excluded from the earlier analysis of fewer than 650 of the donors. In vitro tests confirmed that three of the cytomegalovirus-associated TCR beta chains recognize cytomegalovirus antigens. Strong co-occurrence of HLA alleles, especially DR and DQ, made assigning TCR associations to individual alleles difficult. In a later analysis, more than 15,000 TCR beta sequences were associated with specific HLA alleles at a false discovery rate of 0.05. Linkage disequilibrium might explain the correlated functional status among segregating V segments, but an unknown experimental factor could not be excluded. In the study, 164 TCR beta chains were listed as associated with cytomegalovirus. HLA typing was unavailable for some donors at each locus, so association tests used only the typed subset. Some IMGT-functional V segments, including TRBV6-2 and TRBV6-3, could not be told apart with the 87-base-pair reads, so those segments were excluded. Immune exposure information for the cohort was limited to CMV serostatus. A later genetic analysis associated a missense DCLRE1C variant with V-gene and J-gene trimming of TCR beta chains, and an independent cohort replicated the association. Broadly in line with IMGT annotations, most TCR beta V segments showed up in productive rearrangements about 87% or about 30% of the time in an earlier analysis of 587 of the donors. This cohort had only TCR beta chains sequenced, and the lack of alpha or paired-chain data limited which features could be detected.

Library prep was done by the immunoSEQ multiplex PCR assay. The multiplex PCR relied on a mix of 60 forward primers for TCR Vbeta segments and 13 reverse primers for TCR Jbeta segments. A multiplex PCR assay on genomic DNA amplified the CDR3 region of rearranged TCR beta genes. On the Illumina HiSeq System, the amplified TCR beta libraries were sequenced as 87-base-pair reads. The paper's processing steps were these. A later analysis tallied tens of millions of unique TCR beta chains across the 600 to 700 repertoires, and around 9.9 million of those chains were shared by two or more donors. To remove PCR and sequencing errors, raw reads were error-corrected and collapsed into unique sequences using a nearest-neighbor algorithm that merged closely related sequences. CDR3 sequences were aligned to IMGT reference sequences to assign V, D and J gene segments. For a sequence to be retained, a match of at least six nucleotides to both a V gene segment and a J gene segment was required. A rearrangement counted as productive if the CDR3 had no stop codons and remained in frame with V and J, and every other rearrangement counted as non-productive. CDR3 was defined according to IMGT convention as the region running from the second conserved V-encoded cysteine to the conserved J-encoded phenylalanine. The earlier analysis of roughly 590 of the donors excluded sequences that lacked an unambiguous match to a single V gene segment. An earlier analysis of several hundred of the donors called V segments functional above 56.7% productive rearrangements and segregating when the between-donor standard deviation exceeded 5%. A statistical classification framework was developed to diagnose cytomegalovirus status using the catalog of TCR beta chain sequences. V and J gene assignment, in a later analysis, came from comparing TCR nucleotide sequences with IMGT/GENE-DB human TR gene sequences. In a later analysis, CDR3 sequences and most-parsimonious VDJ recombination scenarios were assigned using the TCRdist pipeline. A later analysis defined each TCR beta chain by its CDR3 amino acid sequence plus V-gene family, and excluded reads lacking a unique V-gene family. A later analysis removed nearly 600 highly shared, low-generation-probability nucleotide sequences to deal with suspected cross-contamination and a sequencing artifact. A later analysis calculated a clonal expansion index for each public chain from normalized within-repertoire ranks of inferred template counts. Generation probabilities in a later analysis came from a VDJ recombination model fitted to out-of-frame rearrangements, and those results were checked against IGoR. In a later analysis, TCR-TCR, TCR-HLA and TCR-CMV co-occurrence was scored with hypergeometric tests, and a repertoire-size bias correction was applied to TCR pairs. To estimate false discovery rates, a later analysis permuted the HLA or CMV assignments 20 times. In a later analysis, co-occurring TCRs were grouped using DBSCAN, and TCRdist sequence similarity was added for clustering within HLA-allele-positive subsets. Repertoires with fewer than 30,000 or more than 120,000 public chains were left out of co-occurrence clustering, as were five repertoires with anomalous nucleotide sharing. Entries here come from immuneACCESS through TCRdb and include only in-frame sequences with V and J called. Some clones fail to appear in such tables; in the studies checked, an unresolved V gene covers under half of the shortfall, and the cause of the remainder is unknown. V and J calls plus clone size are reproduced from that table; the DNA served to infer D and trimming. The sample table contains over 100,000 clones; only one count was recorded for over 60% of them. The biggest ten clones account for roughly 4.4% of the sample.

The receptor was derived from a man in his thirties or forties in good health and CMV-seropositive. The V and J segments used are TRBV6-5 and TRBJ1-5; TRBD1 is possibly the D segment (6 matching bases). What was sequenced was PBMCs. Read as DNA, the sequence is TGTGCCAGCAGGGCAGGGGAGGGCCATCAGCCCCAGCATTTT. Its protein reads: CASRAGEGHQPQHF.